The T cell receptor (beta chain) described here comes from a study of CD8+ T cells in alopecia areata. CDR1 is SGDLS and CDR2 is YYNGEE in the germline V gene. This CDR3 is 16 amino acids long. Trimming removed 3 bases at V and 8 bases at J, with 23 bases between. Regarding the study as a whole: Sharing of TCRs across patients appeared less clear than in mice, possibly for HLA-related reasons.

Reverse transcription of extracted RNA yielded cDNA, which provided the sequencing template. The data were produced by immunoSEQ multiplex PCR, yet TCRdb's version contains in-frame clones alone and is incomplete. The table records about 150,000 clones, around 55% of them present only once. On this clone: Its target is unknown.

Sequencing was done on a sample of CD4+ T cells sorted from blood. This clonotype was obtained from a human donor in good health. This rearrangement joins TRBV9 to TRBJ1-2, with a tentative D call TRBD1 (6 bases). In DNA form, the CDR3 reads TGTGCCAGCAGCGATCCCTTAGGGGGGGCGCGTTGGGGCTACACCTTC. Translation: CASSDPLGGARWGYTF.